The next 9 T cell receptor beta chains were all read from a single sample in a study of radiation and T cells in renal cell carcinoma. Time point noted: blood 4 weeks post-SBRT, at nephrectomy. Treatment meaning: 15 Gy SBRT to primary tumor, nephrectomy 4 weeks later. This table comes from immunoSEQ multiplex PCR, and its TCRdb copy is limited to in-frame clones, with some not included. This repertoire shows about 86,000 clones, around 81% found once; its top ten account for approximately 9.6%. The specimen was blood, collected from a patient whose treatment included radiotherapy and nephrectomy. The receptors here all came from a man aged 50 to 60 with renal cell carcinoma.

This chain links TRBV6-5 with TRBJ1-2; D uncertain. V lost 0 bases and J lost 6, with 14 bases in between. Germline CDR1 is MNHEY and CDR2 is SVGAGI. This CDR3 is 15 amino acids long. The CDR3 is CASSYSRTPRDGYTF. The CDR3 DNA reads as TGTGCCAGCAGTTACTCGAGAACCCCTCGGGATGGCTACACCTTC.

There are a few counts of this clone. The gene calls are TRBV14 and TRBJ1-3; unclear D gene. Trimming stripped 5 bases from V and 3 bases from J, with 5 bases between. The CDR3 is 12 residues long. CDR1 and CDR2 from the germline V gene are SGHDN and FVKESK. This chain's CDR3 is CASSFHGNTIYF. CDR3 bases: TGTGCCAGCAGCTTTCATGGAAACACCATATATTTT.

The chain recombines TRBV5-1 with TRBJ2-1; maybe TRBD1 (7 bases). The CDR3 totals 19 residues. Germline assignment: CDR1 SGHRS and CDR2 YFSETQ. Trimming pared 1 base from V and 3 bases from J, leaving 23 bases between. The CDR3 DNA reads as TGCGCCAGCAGCTTGATCCCGGCACGAGGGGGCGGGAACTACAATGAGCAGTTCTTC. Its protein product is CASSLIPARGGGNYNEQFF. Full variable domain (rest looked up from reference TRBV5-1 and TRBJ2-1): KAGVTQTPRYLIKTRGQQVTLSCSPISGHRSVSWYQQTPGQGLQFLFEYFSETQRNKGNFPGRFSGRQFSNSRSEMNVSTLELGDSALYLCASSLIPARGGGNYNEQFFGPGTRLTVL.

The CDR3 region is CASSYTGGSTGELFF. The CDR3 DNA reads TGCGCCAGCAGCTACACAGGGGGAAGCACCGGGGAGCTGTTTTTT. The rearrangement links TRBV5-1 to TRBJ2-2; 8 bases match TRBD1. This CDR3 region has 15 residues. CDR1 and CDR2 (germline): SGHRS, YFSETQ. With V trimmed by 3 bases and J by 4 bases, 5 bases remained unmatched.

In its sample, this clone was seen once. The chain couples TRBV7-2 to TRBJ2-3, with 7 nucleotides matching TRBD1. The CDR3 has 18 amino acids. Germline V lookup: CDR1 SGHTA, CDR2 FQGNSA. V lost 5 bases and J lost 4; bases outside the gene matches: 18. The CDR3 reads CASSSRAARGLISDTQYF. The CDR3 DNA follows: TGTGCCAGCAGCAGTCGCGCCGCGAGGGGGCTTATATCAGATACGCAGTATTTT.

The chain is built from TRBV10-3 and TRBJ1-2; D may be TRBD1 (5 bases). Between the trimmed V and J ends, which lost 0 bases and 7 bases, there was a span of 12 bases. The CDR3 is 14 residues long. Germline CDR1 and CDR2: ENHRY and SYGVKD. Here the CDR3 reads CAISESTAQLGYTF. CDR3 nucleotide sequence: TGTGCCATCAGTGAGTCGACAGCTCAACTTGGCTACACCTTC.

The rearrangement links TRBV5-1 to TRBJ2-7; the match to TRBD2 covers 7 bases. V lost 0 bases to trimming and J lost 0 bases; unmatched junction nucleotides: 3. This CDR3 is 15 amino acids long. Germline V gene sequence: CDR1 SGHRS, CDR2 YFSETQ. As DNA, the CDR3 is TGCGCCAGCAGCTTGGCGGCGGGGGTCTCCTACGAGCAGTACTTC. This sequence encodes CASSLAAGVSYEQYF.

The gene calls are TRBV9 and TRBJ2-3; 7 bases map to TRBD2. CDR1 and CDR2 (germline): SGDLS, YYNGEE. With V trimmed by 3 bases and J by 1 base, 5 bases remained unmatched. This CDR3 is built from 15 residues. In nucleotides, the CDR3 is TGTGCCAGCAGCGGCGGGACTATAGGCACAGATACGCAGTATTTT. Its protein is CASSGGTIGTDTQYF.

The chain has TRBV5-1 and TRBJ1-5, with D possibly being TRBD1 (6 bases). This CDR3 contains 14 residues. The germline V gene encodes CDR1 SGHRS and CDR2 YFSETQ. Trimming pared 1 base from V and 7 bases from J, leaving 12 bases between. CDR3 in amino acids: CASSLSPGEQPQHF. The DNA for the CDR3 is TGCGCCAGCAGCTTGTCGCCAGGGGAACAGCCCCAGCATTTT. The full variable domain, completed using reference TRBV5-1 and TRBJ1-5, is KAGVTQTPRYLIKTRGQQVTLSCSPISGHRSVSWYQQTPGQGLQFLFEYFSETQRNKGNFPGRFSGRQFSNSRSEMNVSTLELGDSALYLCASSLSPGEQPQHFGDGTRLSIL.